Listed below are T cell receptor beta chains from one sample, sequenced in a study of beta chain features in type 1 diabetes. Sequenced by immunoSEQ multiplex PCR; TCRdb stores in-frame clones only, minus some. This table holds approximately 170,000 clones, around 8% found once. Sequenced material: central memory CD4+ T cells from blood. These receptors came from a woman aged 35 to 49 with type 1 diabetes. The CDR3 runs from the conserved cysteine through the conserved F or W. Each record gives: V gene, clone size, D gene, J gene, CDR3 DNA, CDR3 protein. A D gene is named only where the DNA matches it firmly. Expanded clones get a size class; other rows say once, few or many, or leave the size out.

TRBV4-2	.	.	TRBJ1-4	TGTGCCAGCAGCCAAGATCAGGGCCTTATGGAGGAAAAACTGTTTTTT	CASSQDQGLMEEKLFF
TRBV7-6	once	.	TRBJ1-6	TGTGCCAGCAGCCGTGGACAGATTAATTCACCCCTCCACTTT	CASSRGQINSPLHF
TRBV7-9	few	.	TRBJ2-1	TGTGCCAGCAGCTTACTGCCCGGACTAAGGCGCAATGAGCAGTTCTTC	CASSLLPGLRRNEQFF
TRBV28	few	TRBD2	TRBJ2-7	TGTGCCAGCAGTTTCGCGGGGGGGCGGTACGAGCAGTACTTC	CASSFAGGRYEQYF
TRBV7-3	.	.	TRBJ2-2	TGTGCCAGCACTTACCCGCCGGGGATGCTGTTTTTT	CASTYPPGMLFF
TRBV19	.	.	TRBJ2-1	TGTGCCAGTACCGTGCGTAATGAGCAGTTCTTC	CASTVRNEQFF
TRBV4-3	few	TRBD2	TRBJ2-1	TGCGCCAGCAGCCAAGTTGGGGGAGGAGGGCTAGCGGGAGGGGGTGAGCAGTTCTTC	CASSQVGGGGLAGGGEQFF
TRBV2	.	TRBD2	TRBJ2-1	TGTGCCAGCAGGGCTAGCGGGAGGAACAATGAGCAGTTCTTC	CASRASGRNNEQFF
TRBV28	few	.	TRBJ2-4	TGTGCCAGCAGTTTGTTCAGGGAGGTTCAGTACTTC	CASSLFREVQYF
TRBV2	.	.	TRBJ1-2	TGTGCCAGCAGATGGCAGGGATATGGCTACACCTTC	CASRWQGYGYTF
TRBV5-4	.	TRBD1	TRBJ1-2	TGTGCCAGCAGCTCTAGGGACAGGGATTATGGCTACACCTTC	CASSSRDRDYGYTF
TRBV11-3	once	TRBD1	TRBJ2-3	TGTGCCAGCAGCCCGGGGACAGACCTTAGCACAGATACGCAGTATTTT	CASSPGTDLSTDTQYF
TRBV19	few	.	TRBJ1-5	TGTGCCAGTAGCTCTCGGGGTGGGCAAAACAATCAGCCCCAGCATTTT	CASSSRGGQNNQPQHF
TRBV2	few	.	TRBJ2-5	TGTGCCAGCAGTGTTTCTGAAGAGACCCAGTACTTC	CASSVSEETQYF
TRBV19	few	.	TRBJ2-2	TGTGCCACAATGCCCTTCAGGGGAAGCGGGGAGCTGTTTTTT	CATMPFRGSGELFF
TRBV4-1	.	.	TRBJ1-1	TGCGCCAGCAGCCAAGAGGGCAGCTCAGGGAGGACTGAAGCTTTCTTT	CASSQEGSSGRTEAFF
TRBV5-6	.	.	TRBJ2-7	TGTGCCAGCAGCCGACGGACAGTGGGAACCTACGAGCAGTACTTC	CASSRRTVGTYEQYF
TRBV7-9	.	TRBD1	TRBJ2-7	TGTGCCAGCAGCCCGACAGGGTACGAGCAGTACTTC	CASSPTGYEQYF
TRBV29-1	.	TRBD2	TRBJ2-3	TGCAGCGTGACTAGCGGGGGGCCTCCGCAGTATTTT	CSVTSGGPPQYF
TRBV7-3	few	.	TRBJ1-2	TGTGCCAGCAGCCCCAGTTCGGCGCTAGATTATGGCTACACCTTC	CASSPSSALDYGYTF
TRBV5-5	few	TRBD1	TRBJ2-4	TGTGCCAGCAGCTTAGGGACAGGGAAAAACATTCAGTACTTC	CASSLGTGKNIQYF
TRBV6-6	few	TRBD1	TRBJ1-2	TGTGCCAGCAGGGACAGGGTCAACTATGGCTACACCTTC	CASRDRVNYGYTF
TRBV29-1	few	.	TRBJ2-1	TGCAGCGTTGCCGTTCTGCGGGGGCCTTTCAATGAGCAGTTCTTC	CSVAVLRGPFNEQFF
TRBV6-5	few	.	TRBJ1-2	TGTGCCAGCAGTCGGACAGCTTCTAACTATGGCTACACCTTC	CASSRTASNYGYTF
TRBV19	many	.	TRBJ2-7	TGTGCCAGTAGCCGAGGGCGGAACTCCTACGAGCAGTACTTC	CASSRGRNSYEQYF
TRBV27	few	TRBD1	TRBJ2-2	TGTGCCAGCAGCCCCGACTCTTTTGGGGGACAGGGGACGAACACCGGGGAGCTGTTTTTT	CASSPDSFGGQGTNTGELFF
TRBV18	few	TRBD1	TRBJ2-5	TGTGCCAGCTCACCCGCCGGGACAGGGGGGAAAGAGACCCAGTACTTC	CASSPAGTGGKETQYF
TRBV9	many	.	TRBJ1-2	TGTGCCAGCAGCTCTCGCGGGGCCCACTATGGCTACACCTTC	CASSSRGAHYGYTF
TRBV7-6	.	.	TRBJ2-3	TGTGCCAGCAGCTCTCCTAGCACAGATACGCAGTATTTT	CASSSPSTDTQYF
TRBV7-2	few	TRBD2	TRBJ2-7	TGTGCCAGCAGCTTAGCGCTAGGTCTAGCGGGCTCCTACGAGCAGTACTTC	CASSLALGLAGSYEQYF
TRBV11-2	few	TRBD2	TRBJ2-7	TGTGCCAGCAGCTTACAAAGCGGGATCAACGAGCAGTACTTC	CASSLQSGINEQYF
TRBV7-2	.	.	TRBJ1-5	TGTGCCAGCAGCTTATACGCGGGAGGCAATCAGCCCCAGCATTTT	CASSLYAGGNQPQHF
TRBV28	.	.	TRBJ1-5	TGTGCCAGCAGTTCCCGCGGGGGCAGGTCAGGGCCCCAGCATTTT	CASSSRGGRSGPQHF
TRBV18	few	TRBD1	TRBJ1-1	TGTGCCAGCTCACCGGACAGGGACGCCCATAGTGAAGCTTTCTTT	CASSPDRDAHSEAFF
TRBV4-3	many	TRBD2	TRBJ2-1	TGCGCCAGCAAAGCCTGGGTAGCGGGGCCTCCTGAGCAGTTCTTC	CASKAWVAGPPEQFF
TRBV11-2	many	TRBD1	TRBJ1-1	TGTGCCAGCAGCTTTGACAGGGCGTTCGCTGAAGCTTTCTTT	CASSFDRAFAEAFF
TRBV5-1	.	TRBD1	TRBJ1-1	TGCGCCAGCAGCGCGACCACAGGGGTAGGGAACACTGAAGCTTTCTTT	CASSATTGVGNTEAFF
TRBV7-6	many	.	TRBJ2-2	TGTGCCAGCAGCCACCCGGGTCAACTTGTCGGGGAGCTGTTTTTT	CASSHPGQLVGELFF
TRBV5-1	few	.	TRBJ2-4	TGCGCCAGCAGGCGGGACTCCGGCGATGGAAACATTCAGTACTTC	CASRRDSGDGNIQYF
TRBV2	.	TRBD1	TRBJ1-1	TGTGCCAGCAGTGTTAACAGGGGGATCACTGAAGCTTTCTTT	CASSVNRGITEAFF
TRBV6-5	few	TRBD1	TRBJ1-2	TGTGCCAGCAGTTTTAGGGGGCCAAATTATGGCTACACCTTC	CASSFRGPNYGYTF
TRBV4-1	.	.	TRBJ2-7	TGCGCCAGCAGCCAAGGGCCCCACCGGACTACTTCCTACGAGCAGTACTTC	CASSQGPHRTTSYEQYF
TRBV6-1	.	.	TRBJ1-5	TGTGCCAGCAGTGTCGGAGGGTTTAGCAATCAGCCCCAGCATTTT	CASSVGGFSNQPQHF
TRBV2	few	.	TRBJ2-7	TGTGCCAGCGGGAAACGGGGATCCGAGCAGTACTTC	CASGKRGSEQYF
TRBV19	.	.	TRBJ2-7	TGTGCCAGCCGAGCTCCGAACTCCTACGAGCAGTACTTC	CASRAPNSYEQYF
TRBV7-9	.	TRBD2	TRBJ2-1	TGTGCCAGCAGCCCGCGGGGGGGCTTTGAGAATGAGCAGTTCTTC	CASSPRGGFENEQFF
TRBV5-1	few	.	TRBJ2-3	TGCGCCAGCAGCTTGCCAGGGCAACATACGCAGTATTTT	CASSLPGQHTQYF
TRBV7-8	.	.	TRBJ2-7	TGTGCCAGCAGCTTTCACCTAGCCGCCTACGAGCAGTACTTC	CASSFHLAAYEQYF
TRBV2	.	TRBD2	TRBJ2-1	TGTGCCAGGGGAACCAGCGGGGGTTTAAATGAGCAGTTCTTC	CARGTSGGLNEQFF
TRBV6-5	few	TRBD1	TRBJ1-6	TGTGCCAGCCGGGGGACAGGGGGTTCGCCCCTCCACTTT	CASRGTGGSPLHF
TRBV9	.	.	TRBJ2-2	TGTGCCAGCAGCGAGGGCAGGGCGGCCGGGGAGCTGTTTTTT	CASSEGRAAGELFF
TRBV7-2	few	.	TRBJ1-2	TGTGCCAGCAGCTTAGGGCCTTCTAACTATGGCTACACCTTC	CASSLGPSNYGYTF
TRBV5-1	few	.	TRBJ2-7	TGCGCCAGCAGCTTGACGGGACAAGTCTCCTACGAGCAGTACTTC	CASSLTGQVSYEQYF
TRBV4-1	few	.	TRBJ2-3	TGCGCCAGCAGCCGGGCCAAAAGCACAGATACGCAGTATTTT	CASSRAKSTDTQYF
TRBV4-2	.	.	TRBJ1-2	TGTGCCAGCAGCCAAGACCAGACGGATTCCTCGGGTGGCTACACCTTC	CASSQDQTDSSGGYTF
TRBV29-1	.	.	TRBJ1-1	TGCAGCGCCTATAAACAGGTGAACACTGAAGCTTTCTTT	CSAYKQVNTEAFF
TRBV21-1	.	.	TRBJ1-6	TGTGCCAGCAGCAAACATTTGTACGAAGCAGGGCATGGGTCACCCCTCCACTTT	CASSKHLYEAGHGSPLHF
TRBV4-2	.	TRBD1	TRBJ2-2	TGTGCCAGCAGCTCCCAAGGGACAGGGGCAAGCGGGGAGCTGTTTTTT	CASSSQGTGASGELFF
TRBV9	.	.	TRBJ1-3	TGTGCCAGCAGCCCTCGACGGGTCGGAAACACCATATATTTT	CASSPRRVGNTIYF
TRBV29-1	.	TRBD2	TRBJ2-7	TGCAGCGTCGCTGGACTAGCGGGGGTCTCCTACGAGCAGTACTTC	CSVAGLAGVSYEQYF